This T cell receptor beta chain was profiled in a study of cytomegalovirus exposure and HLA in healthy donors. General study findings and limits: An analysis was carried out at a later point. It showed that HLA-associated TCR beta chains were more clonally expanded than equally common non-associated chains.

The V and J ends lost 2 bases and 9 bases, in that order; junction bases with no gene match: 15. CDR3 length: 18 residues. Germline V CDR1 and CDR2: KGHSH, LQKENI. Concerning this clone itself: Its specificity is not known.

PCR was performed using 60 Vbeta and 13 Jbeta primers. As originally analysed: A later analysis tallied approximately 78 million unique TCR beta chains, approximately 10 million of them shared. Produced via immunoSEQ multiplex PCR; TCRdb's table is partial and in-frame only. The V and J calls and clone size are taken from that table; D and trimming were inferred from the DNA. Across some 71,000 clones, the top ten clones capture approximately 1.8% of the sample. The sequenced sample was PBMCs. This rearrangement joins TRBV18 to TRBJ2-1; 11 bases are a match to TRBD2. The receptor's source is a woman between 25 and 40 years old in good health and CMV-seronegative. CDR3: CASSPDRSSSGGFGEQFF. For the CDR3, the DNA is TGTGCCAGCTCACCAGACCGGTCATCTAGCGGGGGGTTTGGTGAGCAGTTCTTC.